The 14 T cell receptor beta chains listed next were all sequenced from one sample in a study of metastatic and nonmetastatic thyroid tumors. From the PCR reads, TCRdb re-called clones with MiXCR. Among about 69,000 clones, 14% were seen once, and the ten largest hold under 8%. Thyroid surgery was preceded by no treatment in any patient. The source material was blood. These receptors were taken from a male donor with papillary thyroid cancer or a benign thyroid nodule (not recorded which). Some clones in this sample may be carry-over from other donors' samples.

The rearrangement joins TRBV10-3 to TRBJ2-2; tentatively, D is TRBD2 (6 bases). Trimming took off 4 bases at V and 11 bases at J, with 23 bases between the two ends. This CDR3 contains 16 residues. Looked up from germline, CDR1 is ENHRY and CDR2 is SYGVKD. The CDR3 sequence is CAISGKPGEVACELFF. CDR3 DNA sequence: TGTGCCATCAGTGGCAAGCCGGGAGAAGTGGCCTGTGAGCTGTTTTTT.

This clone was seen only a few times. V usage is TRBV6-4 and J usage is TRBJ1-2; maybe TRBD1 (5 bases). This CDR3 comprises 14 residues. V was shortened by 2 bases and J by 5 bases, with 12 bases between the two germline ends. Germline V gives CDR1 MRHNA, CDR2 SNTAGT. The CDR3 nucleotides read TGTGCCAGCAGTGACGTTGGGGGTCATTATGGCTACACCTTC. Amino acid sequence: CASSDVGGHYGYTF.

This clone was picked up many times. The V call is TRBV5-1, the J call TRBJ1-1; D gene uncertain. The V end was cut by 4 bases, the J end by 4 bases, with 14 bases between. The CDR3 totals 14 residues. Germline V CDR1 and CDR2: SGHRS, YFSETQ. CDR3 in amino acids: CASSGGNPGTEAFF. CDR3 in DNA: TGCGCCAGCAGCGGAGGGAATCCGGGCACTGAAGCTTTCTTT.

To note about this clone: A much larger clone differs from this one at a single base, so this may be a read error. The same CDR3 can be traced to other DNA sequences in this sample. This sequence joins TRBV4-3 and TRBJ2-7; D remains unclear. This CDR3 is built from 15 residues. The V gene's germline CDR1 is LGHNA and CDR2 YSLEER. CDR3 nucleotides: TGCGCCAGCAGCCAAGGTTTTCCGAGCTCCTATGAGCAGTACTTC. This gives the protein CASSQGFPSSYEQYF.

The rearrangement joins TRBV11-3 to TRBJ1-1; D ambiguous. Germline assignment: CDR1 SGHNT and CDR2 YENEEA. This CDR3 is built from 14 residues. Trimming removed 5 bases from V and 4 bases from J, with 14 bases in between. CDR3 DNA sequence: TGTGCCAGCAGCGAGCGACGGGGTGTCACTGAAGCTTTCTTT. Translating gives CASSERRGVTEAFF. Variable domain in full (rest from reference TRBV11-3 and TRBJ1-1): EAGVVQSPRYKIIEKKQPVAFWCNPISGHNTLYWYLQNLGQGPELLIRYENEEAVDDSQLPKDRFSAERLKGVDSTLKIQPAELGDSAVYLCASSERRGVTEAFFGQGTRLTVV.

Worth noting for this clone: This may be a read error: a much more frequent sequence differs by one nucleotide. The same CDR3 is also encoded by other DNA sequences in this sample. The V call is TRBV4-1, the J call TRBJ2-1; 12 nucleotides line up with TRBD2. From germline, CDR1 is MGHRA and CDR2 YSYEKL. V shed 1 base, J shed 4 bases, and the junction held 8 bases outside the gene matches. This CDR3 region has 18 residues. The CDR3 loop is CASSQVPPGLAGYNEQFF. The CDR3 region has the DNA TGCGCCAGCAGCCAAGTACCACCGGGACTAGCGGGTTACAATGAGCAGTTCTTC.

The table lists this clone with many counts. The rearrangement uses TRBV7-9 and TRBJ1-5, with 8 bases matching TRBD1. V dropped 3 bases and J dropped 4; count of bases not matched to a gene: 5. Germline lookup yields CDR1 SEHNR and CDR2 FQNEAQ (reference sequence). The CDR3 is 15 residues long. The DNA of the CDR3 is TGTGCCAGCAGCTTCTCGACAGGGGCGAATCAGCCCCAGCATTTT. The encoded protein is CASSFSTGANQPQHF. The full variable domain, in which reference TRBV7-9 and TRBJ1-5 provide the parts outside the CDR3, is DTGVSQNPRHKITKRGQNVTFRCDPISEHNRLYWYRQTLGQGPEFLTYFQNEAQLEKSRLLSDRFSAERPKGSFSTLEIQRTEQGDSAMYLCASSFSTGANQPQHFGDGTRLSIL.

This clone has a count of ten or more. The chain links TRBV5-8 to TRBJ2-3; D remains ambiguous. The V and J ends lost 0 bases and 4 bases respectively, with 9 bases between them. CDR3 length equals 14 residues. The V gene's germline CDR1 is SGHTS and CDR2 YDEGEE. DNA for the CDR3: TGTGCCAGCAGCTTGGCGTGGGTCTCAGATACGCAGTATTTT. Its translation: CASSLAWVSDTQYF.

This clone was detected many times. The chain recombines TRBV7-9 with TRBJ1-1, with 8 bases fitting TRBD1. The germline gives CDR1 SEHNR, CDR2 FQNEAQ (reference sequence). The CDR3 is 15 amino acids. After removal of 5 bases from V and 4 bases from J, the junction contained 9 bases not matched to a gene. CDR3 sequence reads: CASSRGQVMGTEAFF. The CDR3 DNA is TGTGCCAGCAGCCGGGGACAGGTGATGGGCACTGAAGCTTTCTTT.

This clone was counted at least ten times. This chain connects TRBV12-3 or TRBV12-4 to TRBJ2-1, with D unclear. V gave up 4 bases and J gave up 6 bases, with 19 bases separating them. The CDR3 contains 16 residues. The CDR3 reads CASSSFVGPLLNEQFF. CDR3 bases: TGTGCCAGCAGTTCTTTTGTTGGGCCGCTTCTCAATGAGCAGTTCTTC.

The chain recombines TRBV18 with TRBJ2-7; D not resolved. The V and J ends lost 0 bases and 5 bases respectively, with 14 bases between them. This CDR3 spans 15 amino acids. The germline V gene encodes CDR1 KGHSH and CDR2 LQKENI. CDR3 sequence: CASSPPVGENNEQYF. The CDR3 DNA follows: TGTGCCAGCTCACCACCGGTGGGCGAGAACAACGAGCAGTACTTC.

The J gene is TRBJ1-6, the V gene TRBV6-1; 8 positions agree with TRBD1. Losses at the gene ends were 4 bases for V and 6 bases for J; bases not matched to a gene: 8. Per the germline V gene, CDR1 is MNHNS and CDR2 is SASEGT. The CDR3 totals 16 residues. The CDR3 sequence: CASSAGQGEPNSPLHF. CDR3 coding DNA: TGTGCCAGCAGTGCTGGACAGGGAGAGCCTAATTCACCCCTCCACTTT.

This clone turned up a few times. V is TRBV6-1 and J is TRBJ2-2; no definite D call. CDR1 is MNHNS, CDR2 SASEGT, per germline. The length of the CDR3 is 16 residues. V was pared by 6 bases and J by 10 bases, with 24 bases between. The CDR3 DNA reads TGTGCCAGCAGCCGCCCGGGCAACTCGAACACCTTGGAGCTGTTTTTT. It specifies CASSRPGNSNTLELFF.

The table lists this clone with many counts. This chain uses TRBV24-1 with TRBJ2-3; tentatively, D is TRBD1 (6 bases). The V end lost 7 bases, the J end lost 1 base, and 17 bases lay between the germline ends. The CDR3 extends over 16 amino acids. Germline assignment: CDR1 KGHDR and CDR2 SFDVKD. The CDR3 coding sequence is TGTGCCACCAGCCCTAGGGGGTCGGGCGGCACAGATACGCAGTATTTT. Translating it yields CATSPRGSGGTDTQYF.